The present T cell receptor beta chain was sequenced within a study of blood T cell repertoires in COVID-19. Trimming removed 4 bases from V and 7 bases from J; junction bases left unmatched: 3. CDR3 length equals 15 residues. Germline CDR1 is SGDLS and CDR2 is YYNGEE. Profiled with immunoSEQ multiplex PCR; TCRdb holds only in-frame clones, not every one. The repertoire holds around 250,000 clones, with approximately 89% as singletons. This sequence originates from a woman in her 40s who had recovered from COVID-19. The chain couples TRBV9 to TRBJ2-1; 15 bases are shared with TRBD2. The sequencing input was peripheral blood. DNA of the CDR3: TGTGCCAGCAGCCCCGGGACTAGCGGGGGGAATGAGCAGTTCTTC. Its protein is CASSPGTSGGNEQFF.